This T cell receptor (beta chain) stems from a study of OX40 agonist ivuxolimab in advanced cancers. Trimming cost V 3 bases and J 3 bases, with 9 bases left between them. Germline values: CDR1 SGHNT, CDR2 YENEEA. This CDR3 is 13 amino acids long. Sampled blood was obtained at baseline, cycle 4 day 1, and cycle 7 day 1. Profiled with immunoSEQ multiplex PCR; TCRdb holds only in-frame clones, not every one. Of 90,000 or so clones in the sample, roughly nine tenths were seen once. The chain combines TRBV11-3 with TRBJ2-7, with D perhaps TRBD1 (6 bases). This TCR derives from an adult with an advanced solid tumor such as melanoma, head and neck, liver or kidney cancer. The sample was CD4+ or CD8+ T cells sorted from blood, taken in a trial of the OX40 agonist ivuxolimab. CDR3: CASSFGQNYEQYF. The CDR3 DNA reads TGTGCCAGCAGCTTCGGACAGAACTACGAGCAGTACTTC. The complete variable domain, with remaining parts taken from reference TRBV11-3 and TRBJ2-7, reads EAGVVQSPRYKIIEKKQPVAFWCNPISGHNTLYWYLQNLGQGPELLIRYENEEAVDDSQLPKDRFSAERLKGVDSTLKIQPAELGDSAVYLCASSFGQNYEQYFGPGTRLTVT.